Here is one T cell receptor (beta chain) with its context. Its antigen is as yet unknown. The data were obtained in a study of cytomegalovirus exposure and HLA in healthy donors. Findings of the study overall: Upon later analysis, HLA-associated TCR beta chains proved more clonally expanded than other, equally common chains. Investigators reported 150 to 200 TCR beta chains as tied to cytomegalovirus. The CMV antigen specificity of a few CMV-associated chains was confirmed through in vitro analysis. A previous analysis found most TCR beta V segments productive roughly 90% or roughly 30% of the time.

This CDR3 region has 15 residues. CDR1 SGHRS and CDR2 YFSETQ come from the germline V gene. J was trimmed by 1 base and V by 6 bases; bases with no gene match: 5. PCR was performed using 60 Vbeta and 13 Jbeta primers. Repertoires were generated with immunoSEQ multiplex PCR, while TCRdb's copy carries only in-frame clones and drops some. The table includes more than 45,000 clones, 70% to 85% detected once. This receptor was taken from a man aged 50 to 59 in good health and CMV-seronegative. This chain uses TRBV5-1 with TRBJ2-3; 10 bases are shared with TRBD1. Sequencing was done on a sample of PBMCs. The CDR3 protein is CASKIGTGGTDTQYF. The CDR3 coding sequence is TGCGCCAGCAAAATCGGGACAGGGGGCACAGATACGCAGTATTTT.